The rows below give T cell receptor beta chains drawn from one sample of a study of Graves' ophthalmopathy and Graves' hyperthyroidism. TCRdb re-called the multiplex PCR reads through MiXCR, storing one row per CDR3 protein. The data hold hundreds of thousands of distinct CDR3 sequences, with just over 40% observed a single time. Sequencing was carried out using peripheral blood. These receptors all come from an adult man with Graves' ophthalmopathy. The CDR3 runs from the conserved cysteine through the conserved F or W.

V gene: TRBV12-3/TRBV12-4
CDR3 protein: CASSRGAREQYF

V gene: TRBV7-8
CDR3 protein: CASSLGGVSSNSPLHF

V gene: TRBV29-1
CDR3 protein: CSPEDRECYNEQFF

V gene: TRBV2
CDR3 protein: CASQTGLTGELFF

V gene: TRBV5-1
CDR3 protein: CASSATGFNYGYTF

V gene: TRBV19
CDR3 protein: CASRRGLNYEQYF

V gene: TRBV6-5
CDR3 protein: CASSLDRDFLNSPLHF

V gene: TRBV7-9
CDR3 protein: CASSEVPGQGNTEAFF

V gene: TRBV12-3/TRBV12-4
CDR3 protein: CASSFWDSPYEQYF

V gene: TRBV15
CDR3 protein: CATSREGAGGPYEQYF

V gene: TRBV10-2
CDR3 protein: CASSESDLGQPLHF

V gene: TRBV11-2
CDR3 protein: CASSTDNTEAFF

V gene: TRBV4-2
CDR3 protein: CASSQEGTGLETQYF

V gene: TRBV25-1
CDR3 protein: CASSDPGVNTGELFF

V gene: TRBV29-1
CDR3 protein: CSVEGNRKAFF

V gene: TRBV30
CDR3 protein: CAWSVRGRQPQHF

V gene: TRBV15
CDR3 protein: CATSKGQGRGTQYF

V gene: TRBV2
CDR3 protein: CASTRTSGTQYF

V gene: TRBV12-3/TRBV12-4
CDR3 protein: CASSPPGQFPGELFF

V gene: TRBV29-1
CDR3 protein: CSSVTGSLNTEAFF

V gene: TRBV19
CDR3 protein: CASSTTGTSVKTQHF

V gene: TRBV25-1
CDR3 protein: CASSGTGTDGYTF

V gene: TRBV19
CDR3 protein: CASSMQGANEKLFF

V gene: TRBV20-1
CDR3 protein: CSARDGTGGATETQYF

V gene: TRBV7-9
CDR3 protein: CASSLSGQGF

V gene: TRBV20-1
CDR3 protein: CSATAGTSGETQYF

V gene: TRBV9
CDR3 protein: CASSVLSSGGELFF

V gene: TRBV2
CDR3 protein: CASTRQDSNQPQHF

V gene: TRBV24-1
CDR3 protein: CATSDLGTSGKLGELFF

V gene: TRBV3-1
CDR3 protein: CASSQLGQGAGSPLHF

V gene: TRBV9
CDR3 protein: CASSQSLAGGDYGYTF

V gene: TRBV15
CDR3 protein: CAASSLVGTSTWSSYEQYF

V gene: TRBV10-3
CDR3 protein: CAISEGGGNQPQYF

V gene: TRBV7-3
CDR3 protein: CASSPGQGIDSPLHF

V gene: TRBV19
CDR3 protein: CASSIGRANQPQHF

V gene: TRBV20-1
CDR3 protein: CSARPLAGASDEQYF

V gene: TRBV4-3
CDR3 protein: CASSQDGGRGNGYTF

V gene: TRBV24-1
CDR3 protein: CATSDARASETQYF

V gene: TRBV4-1
CDR3 protein: CASSQDWSGGGDRAQHF

V gene: TRBV11-2
CDR3 protein: CASSLGLPGLDGYTF

V gene: TRBV19
CDR3 protein: CASSMIGPAYGYTF